The next 24 T cell receptor beta chains were all read from a single sample in a study of shared T cell receptors in the human thymus. Data came from immunoSEQ multiplex PCR; TCRdb stores just in-frame clones and leaves some out. The data show 700,000 or so clones, approximately 83% seen once. This sample also appeared in a second study, on human thymus T cells.

The sequencing sample was made of thymocytes. The receptors derive from a girl under two years old with a congenital heart defect.

V and J are TRBV28 and TRBJ2-7, with 9 positions matching TRBD1. Losses at the gene ends were 4 bases for V and 6 bases for J; bases not matched to a gene: 7. The CDR3 loop spans 14 amino acids. Germline V gene lookup returns CDR1 MDHEN and CDR2 SYDVKM. The CDR3 sequence: CASSSRTGECEQYF. The CDR3 DNA reads as TGTGCCAGCAGTTCCCGGACAGGGGAATGCGAGCAGTACTTC.

This clone was seen a few times. V is TRBV10-3 and J is TRBJ2-3; 9 nucleotides match TRBD1. The CDR3 consists of 15 residues. Losses at the gene ends were 4 bases for V and 3 bases for J; bases not matched to a gene: 5. Looked up from germline, CDR1 is ENHRY and CDR2 is SYGVKD. The CDR3 nucleotides are TGTGCCATCAGTGGGAGACAGGGGGTAACAGATACGCAGTATTTT. The encoded protein is CAISGRQGVTDTQYF.

The rearrangement joins TRBV27 to TRBJ2-7; TRBD1 agrees at 7 bases. With V trimmed by 2 bases and J by 2 bases, 12 bases remained unmatched. Per germline, CDR1 MNHEY and CDR2 SMNVEV (reference sequence). The CDR3 covers 17 residues. CDR3 loop: CASSLGPPHRGAYEQYF. DNA of the CDR3: TGTGCCAGCAGTTTAGGGCCCCCGCACAGGGGAGCCTACGAGCAGTACTTC.

This chain uses TRBV27 with TRBJ2-7, with TRBD2 matching over 7 bases. CDR3 size: 14 residues. V trimming: 6 bases; J trimming: 7 bases; junction bases outside the gene matches: 12. The germline V gene has CDR1 MNHEY and CDR2 SMNVEV (reference sequence). The DNA for the CDR3 is TGTGCCAGCAGCCCAAACCGTACCGGGGGGGAGCAGTACTTC. This sequence encodes CASSPNRTGGEQYF.

V usage is TRBV21-1 and J usage is TRBJ1-2. TRBV21-1 is labeled a pseudogene. The CDR3 spans 11 residues. CDR3 DNA sequence: TGTGCCAGCAGCAAATTGAGCGGCTACACCTTC. Its protein is CASSKLSGYTF.

This chain uses TRBV4-1 with TRBJ1-4, with TRBD1 as a possible D gene (5 bases). The length of the CDR3 is 18 residues. The germline CDR1 and CDR2 sequences are MGHRA and YSYEKL. V lost 0 bases and J 0 bases, leaving 14 bases between the germline ends. The CDR3 nucleotides read TGCGCCAGCAGCCAAGATCCTCTCCGGGGGGCAACTAATGAAAAACTGTTTTTT. It encodes CASSQDPLRGATNEKLFF.

The chain carries TRBV25-1 and TRBJ1-2; TRBD1 is a possible D gene (6 bases). V gave up 6 bases and J gave up 0 bases, with 20 bases separating them. The V gene's germline CDR1 is MGHDK and CDR2 SYGVNS. The CDR3 length is 17 residues. CDR3 protein: CASSDPRGHRANYGYTF. The CDR3 bases are TGTGCCAGCAGCGACCCTAGGGGACATCGGGCTAACTATGGCTACACCTTC.

V gene TRBV27 combines with J gene TRBJ2-3, with D possibly matching TRBD2 (7 bases). Germline-derived CDR1 and CDR2 are MNHEY and SMNVEV (reference sequence). Trimming pared 6 bases from V and 2 bases from J, leaving 15 bases between. The length of the CDR3 is 15 residues. Here the CDR3 DNA reads TGTGCCAGCAGGGAGGGGGGGGCCCCCACAGATACGCAGTATTTT. Translated, it gives CASREGGAPTDTQYF.

The chain is built from TRBV15 and TRBJ2-3; D is uncertain. V dropped 9 bases and J dropped 5 bases, with 9 bases sitting between them. Germline CDR1 and CDR2: LNHNV and YYDKDF (reference sequence). CDR3 length: 11 amino acids. As DNA, the CDR3 is TGTGCCACTCTAACAGAAGATACGCAGTATTTT. Its translation is CATLTEDTQYF.

This clone was counted once. The same CDR3 also results from other DNA sequences found in this sample. J is TRBJ2-1 and V is TRBV5-1; TRBD2 agrees at 13 bases. Germline V gene lookup returns CDR1 SGHRS and CDR2 YFSETQ. This CDR3 contains 17 residues. Trimming cost V 0 bases and J 4 bases; bases outside gene matches: 4. The CDR3 DNA reads as TGCGCCAGCAGCTTGGGACTAGCGGGGGGCCCTTACAATGAGCAGTTCTTC. It is translated as CASSLGLAGGPYNEQFF. The whole variable domain, filled in from reference TRBV5-1 and TRBJ2-1, reads KAGVTQTPRYLIKTRGQQVTLSCSPISGHRSVSWYQQTPGQGLQFLFEYFSETQRNKGNFPGRFSGRQFSNSRSEMNVSTLELGDSALYLCASSLGLAGGPYNEQFFGPGTRLTVL.

The V gene is TRBV6-5, the J gene TRBJ1-1, with D possibly TRBD1 on 6 matching bases. The CDR3 is 13 amino acids. Germline lookup yields CDR1 MNHEY and CDR2 SVGAGI. Trimming shortened V by 2 bases and J by 7 bases, and 11 bases separated the two germline ends. CDR3 protein: CASSYGTRNEAFF. In nucleotides, the CDR3 is TGTGCCAGCAGTTACGGGACAAGGAATGAAGCTTTCTTT.

The chain is built from TRBV14 and TRBJ1-2; tentative D call: TRBD1 (5 bases). CDR1 and CDR2 from the germline V gene are SGHDN and FVKESK. CDR3 length: 17 amino acids. Trimming stripped 6 bases from V and 4 bases from J, with 24 bases between. CDR3 sequence: CASRPAGGREGFYGYTF. The DNA of the CDR3 is TGTGCCAGCAGACCAGCGGGGGGTAGGGAAGGGTTCTATGGCTACACCTTC. The variable domain in full, completed from reference TRBV14 and TRBJ1-2, reads EAGVTQFPSHSVIEKGQTVTLRCDPISGHDNLYWYRRVMGKEIKFLLHFVKESKQDESGMPNNRFLAERTGGTYSTLKVQPAELEDSGVYFCASRPAGGREGFYGYTFGSGTRLTVV.

V usage is TRBV7-2 and J usage is TRBJ1-6; 7 bases line up with TRBD1. V gave up 6 bases and J gave up 0 bases; unmatched junction bases: 8. Germline V gives CDR1 SGHTA, CDR2 FQGNSA. This CDR3 spans 17 amino acids. CDR3 amino acids: CASRWTGQSSYNSPLHF. In DNA, the CDR3 is TGTGCCAGCAGATGGACAGGACAAAGCTCCTATAATTCACCCCTCCACTTT.

The rearrangement joins TRBV7-2 to TRBJ1-5; D remains unclear. Germline V lookup: CDR1 SGHTA, CDR2 FQGNSA. CDR3 length: 15 amino acids. Trimming took 1 base from V and 2 from J, leaving 9 bases between them. CDR3 residues: CASSLDRGGNQPQHF. For the CDR3, the DNA is TGTGCCAGCAGCTTAGACCGGGGAGGCAATCAGCCCCAGCATTTT. Combining the CDR3 with reference TRBV7-2 and TRBJ1-5 gives the whole variable domain GAGVSQSPSNKVTEKGKDVELRCDPISGHTALYWYRQSLGQGLEFLIYFQGNSAPDKSGLPSDRFSAERTGGSVSTLTIQRTQQEDSAVYLCASSLDRGGNQPQHFGDGTRLSIL.

The V and J genes are TRBV6-5 and TRBJ2-1, with 8 bases lining up with TRBD1. Per germline, CDR1 MNHEY and CDR2 SVGAGI. The J segment lost 7 bases and the V segment lost 10 bases, leaving 9 bases of the junction unmatched. The length of the CDR3 is 13 residues. DNA of the CDR3: TGTGCCACCAGAGCGACAGGGGTGAATGAGCAGTTCTTC. This codes for CATRATGVNEQFF.

The chain recombines TRBV18 with TRBJ2-2; D may be TRBD1 (8 bases). Germline V gene lookup returns CDR1 KGHSH and CDR2 LQKENI. V gave up 3 bases and J gave up 1 base, with 21 bases separating them. This CDR3 has 19 amino acids. The CDR3: CASSPQKRQGRENTGELFF. For the CDR3, the DNA is TGTGCCAGCTCACCGCAAAAACGACAGGGGAGGGAGAACACCGGGGAGCTGTTTTTT.

The rearrangement joins TRBV5-1 to TRBJ1-1; no clear D. This CDR3 has 15 residues. Trimming removed 4 bases from V and 3 bases from J, with 16 bases in between. Per germline, CDR1 SGHRS and CDR2 YFSETQ. The CDR3 DNA is TGCGCCAGCAGCCCTCACTTTCCCGGTGACACTGAAGCTTTCTTT. It codes for CASSPHFPGDTEAFF.

This clone came up once. The CDR3 DNA sequence: TGTGCCAGCAGTGGCGGGACAGCCGGCACTGAAGCTTTCTTT. Translation gives CASSGGTAGTEAFF. This chain links TRBV6-1 with TRBJ1-1; 7 bases are a match to TRBD1. The CDR3 has 14 residues. Germline loops: CDR1 MNHNS, CDR2 SASEGT. The V segment lost 4 bases and the J segment 4 bases; nucleotides outside the gene matches: 6.

The V gene is TRBV18, the J gene TRBJ1-4; D gene ambiguous. V was clipped by 2 bases and J by 4 bases, with 8 bases between them. Germline lookup yields CDR1 KGHSH and CDR2 LQKENI. This CDR3 contains 14 residues. CDR3 protein: CASSPNLLNEKLFF. CDR3 sequence (DNA): TGTGCCAGCTCACCAAATCTCCTTAATGAAAAACTGTTTTTT. Looking up the rest from reference TRBV18 and TRBJ1-4 gives the full variable domain: NAGVMQNPRHLVRRRGQEARLRCSPMKGHSHVYWYRQLPEEGLKFMVYLQKENIIDESGMPKERFSAEFPKEGPSILRIQQVVRGDSAAYFCASSPNLLNEKLFFGSGTQLSVL.

The chain is built from TRBV29-1 and TRBJ1-2; 7 bases line up with TRBD1. Germline CDR1 reads SQVTM; CDR2 reads ANQGSEA. V lost 7 bases and J lost 6; bases outside the gene matches: 5. The CDR3 covers 11 residues. This CDR3 reads CSGSTGDGYTF. CDR3 DNA sequence: TGCAGCGGGAGCACAGGGGATGGCTACACCTTC.

V and J are TRBV28 and TRBJ2-7; D is perhaps TRBD1 (6 bases). V was shortened by 2 bases and J by 3 bases, with 11 bases between the two germline ends. CDR3 size: 14 residues. Germline CDR1 is MDHEN and CDR2 is SYDVKM. The CDR3 nucleotides read TGTGCCAGCAGTTTACAGGGGCATTTCTACGAGCAGTACTTC. Translating gives CASSLQGHFYEQYF.

The V call is TRBV28, the J call TRBJ1-2; unclear D gene. Trimming removed 6 bases at V and 0 bases at J, with 23 bases between. This CDR3 comprises 18 residues. The germline gives CDR1 MDHEN, CDR2 SYDVKM. The CDR3 loop is CASSLVGERKEANYGYTF. The DNA for the CDR3 is TGTGCCAGCAGCTTAGTCGGGGAAAGAAAGGAAGCTAACTATGGCTACACCTTC.

There are a few counts of this clone. The identical CDR3 is also encoded by other nucleotide sequences in the sample. The chain has TRBV15 and TRBJ1-6; TRBD1 might be the D (6 bases). Trimming shortened V by 1 base and J by 5 bases, and 15 bases separated the two germline ends. This CDR3 contains 17 residues. From germline, CDR1 is LNHNV and CDR2 YYDKDF (reference sequence). The CDR3 here is CATSRGRGARNNSPLHF. The CDR3 DNA is TGTGCCACCAGCAGAGGCCGGGGGGCTCGGAATAATTCACCCCTCCACTTT.

The chain uses TRBV5-6 and TRBJ2-1, with 14 bases that match TRBD2. CDR1 and CDR2 from the germline V gene are SGHDT and YYEEEE. This CDR3 spans 15 amino acids. V lost 5 bases and J lost 8; bases outside the gene matches: 6. In DNA form, the CDR3 reads TGTGCCAGCAGGTGTGGGACTAGCGGGGGTCATGAGCAGTTCTTC. It codes for CASRCGTSGGHEQFF. The whole variable domain, remainder taken from reference TRBV5-6 and TRBJ2-1, is DAGVTQSPTHLIKTRGQQVTLRCSPKSGHDTVSWYQQALGQGPQFIFQYYEEEERQRGNFPDRFSGHQFPNYSSELNVNALLLGDSALYLCASRCGTSGGHEQFFGPGTRLTVL.